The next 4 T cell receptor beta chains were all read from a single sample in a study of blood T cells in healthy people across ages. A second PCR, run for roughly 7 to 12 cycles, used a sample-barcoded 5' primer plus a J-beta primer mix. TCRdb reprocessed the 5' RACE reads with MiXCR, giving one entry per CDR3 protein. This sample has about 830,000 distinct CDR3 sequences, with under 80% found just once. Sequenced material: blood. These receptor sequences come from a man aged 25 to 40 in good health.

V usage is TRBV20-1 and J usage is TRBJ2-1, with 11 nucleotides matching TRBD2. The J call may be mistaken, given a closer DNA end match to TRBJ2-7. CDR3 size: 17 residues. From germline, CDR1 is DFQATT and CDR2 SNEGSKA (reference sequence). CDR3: CSARERRASGGIREQYF. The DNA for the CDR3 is TGCAGTGCTAGGGAACGTAGAGCTAGCGGGGGGATTAGGGAGCAGTACTTC.

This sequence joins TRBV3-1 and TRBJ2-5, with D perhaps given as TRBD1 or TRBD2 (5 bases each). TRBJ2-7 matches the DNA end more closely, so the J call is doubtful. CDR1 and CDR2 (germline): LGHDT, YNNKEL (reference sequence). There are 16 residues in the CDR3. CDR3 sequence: CASSQEDGADSYEQYF. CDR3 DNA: TGTGCCAGCAGCCAAGAGGATGGGGCGGACTCGTACGAGCAGTACTTC.

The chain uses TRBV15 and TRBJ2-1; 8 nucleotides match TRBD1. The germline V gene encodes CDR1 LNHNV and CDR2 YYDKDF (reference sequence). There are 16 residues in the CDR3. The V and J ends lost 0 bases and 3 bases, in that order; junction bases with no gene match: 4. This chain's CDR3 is CATSRDGGTGYNEQFF. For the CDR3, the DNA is TGTGCCACCAGCAGAGATGGGGGGACAGGCTACAATGAGCAGTTCTTC.

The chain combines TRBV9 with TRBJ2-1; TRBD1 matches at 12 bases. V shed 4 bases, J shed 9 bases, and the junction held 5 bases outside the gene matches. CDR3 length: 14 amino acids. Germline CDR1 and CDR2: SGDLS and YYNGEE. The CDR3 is CASSWGQGAREQFF. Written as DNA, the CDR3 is TGTGCCAGCAGCTGGGGACAGGGGGCGCGTGAGCAGTTCTTC. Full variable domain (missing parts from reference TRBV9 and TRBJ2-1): DSGVTQTPKHLITATGQRVTLRCSPRSGDLSVYWYQQSLDQGLQFLIQYYNGEERAKGNILERFSAQQFPDLHSELNLSSLELGDSALYFCASSWGQGAREQFFGPGTRLTVL.